This note documents a single T cell receptor beta chain sequence. The sample comes from a study of blood T cell repertoires in COVID-19. At the level of the study: COVID-19 samples, acute and convalescent, were from the United States, Italy and Spain. In each case, the material was cDNA or gDNA derived from T cells, B-cell-depleted T cells, or PBMCs.

Original data processing: By means of reference gene primer amplification, nucleated cell counts were estimated. Data came from immunoSEQ multiplex PCR; TCRdb stores just in-frame clones and leaves some out. V, J and clone size are taken as reported in that table, and D and trimming were inferred from the DNA itself. The data hold 150,000 to 200,000 clones, with around 80% observed a single time. The receptor's source is a woman older than 75 with acute or convalescent COVID-19. Sequences were obtained from peripheral blood.

In DNA, the CDR3 is TGTGCCAGCAGCGAGGGACAGGGTGGGGCCTACGAGCAGTACTTC. Translating gives CASSEGQGGAYEQYF. This chain connects TRBV7-9 to TRBJ2-7; the match to TRBD1 covers 9 bases. Germline V gives CDR1 SEHNR, CDR2 FQNEAQ (reference sequence). V shed 5 bases, J shed 2 bases, and the junction held 7 bases outside the gene matches. The CDR3 loop spans 15 amino acids.